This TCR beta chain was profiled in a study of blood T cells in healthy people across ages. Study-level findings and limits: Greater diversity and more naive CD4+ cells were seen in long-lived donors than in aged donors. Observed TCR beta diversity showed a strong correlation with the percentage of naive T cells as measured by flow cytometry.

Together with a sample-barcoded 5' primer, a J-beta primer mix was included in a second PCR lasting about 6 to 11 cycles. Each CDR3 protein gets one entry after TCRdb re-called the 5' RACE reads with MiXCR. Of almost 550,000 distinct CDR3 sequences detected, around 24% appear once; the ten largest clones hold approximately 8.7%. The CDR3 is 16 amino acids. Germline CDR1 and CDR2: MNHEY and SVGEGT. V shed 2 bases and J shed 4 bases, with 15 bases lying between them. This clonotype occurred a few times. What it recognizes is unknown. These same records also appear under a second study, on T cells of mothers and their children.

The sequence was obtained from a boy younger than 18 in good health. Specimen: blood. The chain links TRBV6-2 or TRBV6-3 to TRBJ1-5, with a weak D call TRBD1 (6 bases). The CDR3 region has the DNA TGTGCCAGCAGTTACCGGGCAGGGGAATCTAATCAGCCCCAGCATTTT. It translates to CASSYRAGESNQPQHF.